This TCR beta chain was identified during a study of blood T cells in healthy people across ages. This CDR3 contains 15 residues. Germline V lookup: CDR1 LNHNV, CDR2 YYDKDF (reference sequence). With V trimmed by 7 bases and J by 7 bases, 14 bases remained unmatched. In each sample, at least 7 million PBMCs were isolated. Notes on the study in general: Unknown CMV status may confound age-related changes in expanded clones. PBMCs went unsorted, and a conclusive naive versus antigen-experienced comparison was therefore prevented.

About this clonotype itself: Its matching antigen is unknown.

Combining a sample-barcoded 5' primer with a J-beta primer mix, a second PCR ran for 7 to 11 cycles. In TCRdb, the 5' RACE reads were re-called with MiXCR into one record per CDR3 protein. The sample holds hundreds of thousands of distinct CDR3 sequences, approximately 48% seen once. The TCR was taken from a man in his 60s in good health. The chain links TRBV15 to TRBJ2-7; 9 nucleotides align to TRBD2. Sequencing used blood. The CDR3 spells CATKPRGGGYNEQYF. CDR3 nucleotide sequence: TGTGCCACCAAGCCGCGGGGGGGCGGGTACAATGAGCAGTACTTC.